Listed below are T cell receptor beta chains from one sample, sequenced in a study of T cells in Graves' hyperthyroidism and ophthalmopathy. TCRdb reanalysed the multiplex PCR reads using MiXCR and keeps one entry per CDR3 protein. Among 350,000 to 400,000 distinct CDR3 sequences listed, about a fifth were seen once. Source material: blood. The receptors shown here come from a man between 18 and 29 years old with Graves' ophthalmopathy. CDR3s include the opening cysteine and the closing phenylalanine or tryptophan. The D gene is left open where the match is weak. Only part of the rows carry a size: once, few, many, or a class if the clone is expanded.

length	D	V	size	J	DNA	CDR3
15	.	TRBV27	.	TRBJ2-7	TGTGCCAGCAGTTTTACAGAGGGCAGAGACTACGAGCAGTACTTC	CASSFTEGRDYEQYF
14	.	TRBV12-3/TRBV12-4	.	TRBJ2-5	TGTGCCAGCAGTGTCAGGACTTCCCAAGAGACCCAGTACTTC	CASSVRTSQETQYF
13	TRBD1	TRBV7-8	many	TRBJ2-1	TGTGCCAGCAGCTTCCAGGGGGCATATGAGCAGTTCTTC	CASSFQGAYEQFF
14	TRBD1	TRBV18	.	TRBJ1-5	TGTGCCAGCTCAGCGGCAGGGGGGGACGAGCCCCAGCATTTT	CASSAAGGDEPQHF
13	.	TRBV6-1	few	TRBJ2-2	TGTGCCAGCAGGGTTCGGGGGTCCGGGGAGCTGTTTTTT	CASRVRGSGELFF
12	.	TRBV7-9	few	TRBJ1-2	TGTGCCAGCAGTTGGGTGCCCTATGGCTACACCTTC	CASSWVPYGYTF
15	TRBD2	TRBV3-1	many	TRBJ2-7	TGTGCCAGCAGCCAACGGCTCGAGCGGGGGTTGGAGCAGTACTTC	CASSQRLERGLEQYF
17	TRBD2	TRBV5-1	.	TRBJ2-3	TGCGCCAGCAGCTTGCCGACTAGCGGGAGCGGAACAGATACGCAGTATTTT	CASSLPTSGSGTDTQYF
13	.	TRBV5-1	many	TRBJ2-1	TGCGCCAGCAGCTTGGGACGAGGTAATGAGCAGTTCTTC	CASSLGRGNEQFF
15	TRBD1	TRBV29-1	few	TRBJ2-7	TGCAGCGTTGAGTCGGGCCGGGACAGGGACTACGAGCAGTACTTC	CSVESGRDRDYEQYF
15	.	TRBV28	many	TRBJ2-5	TGTGCCAGCAGTTTGCCAGGGGCGAACCAAGAGACCCAGTACTTC	CASSLPGANQETQYF
14	.	TRBV20-1	many	TRBJ1-1	TGCAGTGCAAGGCGGGCGGCGAAGAACACTGAAGCTTTCTTT	CSARRAAKNTEAFF
12	.	TRBV5-6	many	TRBJ2-1	TGTGCCAGCAGCTGGACCGGGGATGAGCAGTTCTTC	CASSWTGDEQFF
15	.	TRBV29-1	many	TRBJ1-1	TGCAGCGTTGAGGGAGCTTGGGGTAGGGACACTGAAGCTTTCTTT	CSVEGAWGRDTEAFF
14	TRBD1	TRBV6-2/TRBV6-3	.	TRBJ1-2	TGTGCCAGCAGGAGTGGACAGGCTGACTATGGCTACACCTTC	CASRSGQADYGYTF
14	TRBD2	TRBV5-1	many	TRBJ2-7	TGCGCCAGCGCCCCCGGGACTAGCGGGTACGAGCAGTACTTC	CASAPGTSGYEQYF
11	.	TRBV10-3	.	TRBJ2-4	TGTGCCATCAGTGAGTCTAACATTCAGTACTTC	CAISESNIQYF
16	TRBD2	TRBV7-8	few	TRBJ2-1	TGTGCCAGCAGCCGTTCGGAGCGGGGGGCCGCGGGTGAGCAGTTCTTC	CASSRSERGAAGEQFF
14	.	TRBV6-4	many	TRBJ1-1	TGTGCCAGCAGTGACGGTAGGGACGGAACTGAAGCTTTCTTT	CASSDGRDGTEAFF
14	.	TRBV18	.	TRBJ1-4	TGTGCCAGCTCACCCCCAGGGACTAATGAAAAACTGTTTTTT	CASSPPGTNEKLFF
15	TRBD2	TRBV5-1	many	TRBJ2-3	TGCGCCAGCACCATAGCGGGGGAACCCACAGATACGCAGTATTTT	CASTIAGEPTDTQYF
12	.	TRBV11-2	.	TRBJ2-1	TGTGCCAGCAGCTTCGGGTGGGGTGAGCAGTTCTTC	CASSFGWGEQFF
13	.	TRBV5-4	.	TRBJ2-2	TGTGCCAGCAGCCGTGGGACTACCGGGGAGCTGTTTTTT	CASSRGTTGELFF